These 25 T cell receptor beta chains came from one sample sequenced in a study of cytomegalovirus exposure and HLA in healthy donors. The data were produced by immunoSEQ multiplex PCR, yet TCRdb's version contains in-frame clones alone and is incomplete. This table holds some 310,000 clones, 88% found once. The sequencing sample was made of PBMCs. Receptors were obtained from a man aged 25-40 years in good health and CMV-seronegative.

The chain couples TRBV4-1 to TRBJ1-5; D is possibly TRBD1 (6 bases). In germline, CDR1 is MGHRA, CDR2 YSYEKL. The V and J ends lost 1 base and 6 bases respectively, with 13 bases between them. This CDR3 region has 15 residues. The CDR3 coding sequence is TGCGCCAGCAGCCAAGGTCAGGGGTTGGGTCAGCCCCAGCATTTT. Its translation is CASSQGQGLGQPQHF.

The sample holds a few counts of this clone. The rearrangement links TRBV12-5 to TRBJ1-6; D might be TRBD1 (5 bases). The V gene's germline CDR1 is LGHNT and CDR2 FRNRAP. The V and J ends lost 4 bases and 2 bases respectively, with 9 bases between them. The CDR3 covers 15 residues. CDR3 sequence reads: CASGSGQTYNSPLHF. CDR3 bases: TGTGCTAGTGGTTCCGGACAAACCTATAATTCACCCCTCCACTTT.

The chain carries TRBV7-8 and TRBJ1-1; 8 bases line up with TRBD1. Germline V gene data show CDR1 as SGHVS and CDR2 as FQNEAQ. V shed 6 bases and J 0 bases; nucleotides not matched to a gene: 12. This CDR3 spans 17 amino acids. The CDR3 sequence: CASSRRDRISLNTEAFF. The CDR3 DNA sequence: TGTGCCAGCAGTAGACGGGACAGGATCTCCTTGAACACTGAAGCTTTCTTT.

In regard to this clone: This sample includes further DNA sequences coding for the same CDR3. V and J are TRBV18 and TRBJ2-1; D not certain. V lost 1 base and J 5 bases, leaving 6 bases between the germline ends. CDR3 length: 13 residues. Per germline, CDR1 KGHSH and CDR2 LQKENI. CDR3 residues: CASSPQLDNEQFF. Written as DNA, the CDR3 is TGTGCCAGCTCACCACAATTAGACAATGAGCAGTTCTTC.

The chain combines TRBV29-1 with TRBJ1-2; no firm D call. Deletions cut 0 bases from V and 8 bases from J, with 13 bases between. This CDR3 is 13 amino acids long. Germline values: CDR1 SQVTM, CDR2 ANQGSEA. Written as DNA, the CDR3 is TGCAGCGTTGAAGATCGGGGAGTGGGAGGCTACACCTTC. Encoded protein: CSVEDRGVGGYTF.

The rearrangement joins TRBV4-1 to TRBJ2-2; 10 positions agree with TRBD1. The germline gives CDR1 MGHRA, CDR2 YSYEKL. The CDR3 contains 18 residues. J lost 4 bases, V lost 2 bases, and 10 bases had no gene match. CDR3 in amino acids: CASSQTHERTGGTGELFF. CDR3 in DNA: TGCGCCAGCAGCCAAACACATGAACGGACAGGGGGCACCGGGGAGCTGTTTTTT.

The rearrangement joins TRBV27 to TRBJ1-2, with 7 nucleotides matching TRBD1. J lost 5 bases, V lost 6 bases, and 18 bases had no gene match. This CDR3 has 17 amino acids. Germline values: CDR1 MNHEY, CDR2 SMNVEV (reference sequence). CDR3 sequence (DNA): TGTGCCAGCAGACGCCAGGGGGACATAGGGGTAGGATATGGCTACACCTTC. Protein product: CASRRQGDIGVGYGYTF.

This clone was seen a few times. The chain has TRBV5-1 and TRBJ1-4, with D possibly being TRBD1 (5 bases). The germline V and J ends were trimmed by 3 bases and 7 bases, with 10 bases remaining between them. CDR1 and CDR2 (germline): SGHRS, YFSETQ. The CDR3 is 13 amino acids. CDR3 bases: TGCGCCAGCAGCTCAGACAGTTTTGAAAAACTGTTTTTT. Its protein is CASSSDSFEKLFF. Looking up the rest from reference TRBV5-1 and TRBJ1-4 gives the full variable domain: KAGVTQTPRYLIKTRGQQVTLSCSPISGHRSVSWYQQTPGQGLQFLFEYFSETQRNKGNFPGRFSGRQFSNSRSEMNVSTLELGDSALYLCASSSDSFEKLFFGSGTQLSVL.

The J gene is TRBJ2-1, the V gene TRBV29-1, with 7 bases aligning to TRBD1. Trimming took 5 bases from V and 0 from J; bases not matched to a gene: 7. The CDR3 sequence is 15 residues long. CDR1 is SQVTM and CDR2 is ANQGSEA in the germline V gene. CDR3 protein: CSVPSGTVSYNEQFF. CDR3 sequence (DNA): TGCAGCGTTCCTTCCGGGACAGTCTCCTACAATGAGCAGTTCTTC.

The CDR3 region is CASSHNRGPYEQYF. CDR3 in DNA: TGCGCCAGCAGCCATAACAGGGGGCCCTACGAGCAGTACTTC. The V gene is TRBV4-3, the J gene TRBJ2-7, with 9 bases that match TRBD1. Germline CDR1 is LGHNA and CDR2 is YSLEER. The CDR3 covers 14 residues. With 3 bases clipped from V and 2 bases from J, the junction kept 2 bases outside the gene matches.

This sequence joins TRBV5-4 and TRBJ2-4, with a weak D call TRBD1 (6 bases). This CDR3 is 14 amino acids long. Germline V gives CDR1 SGHNT, CDR2 YYREEE (reference sequence). The germline V and J ends were trimmed by 5 bases and 0 bases, with 9 bases remaining between them. This chain's CDR3 is CASRLDRAKNIQYF. For the CDR3, the DNA is TGTGCCAGCAGACTGGACAGAGCCAAAAACATTCAGTACTTC.

V gene TRBV7-6 combines with J gene TRBJ2-1, with 8 bases fitting TRBD1. Trimming took 5 bases from V and 9 from J; bases not matched to a gene: 6. The CDR3 runs to 13 residues. Germline V gene sequence: CDR1 SGHVS, CDR2 FNYEAQ. The CDR3 DNA follows: TGTGCCAGCAGCCGCGGACAGGGCAGTGAGCAGTTCTTC. Translation: CASSRGQGSEQFF.

The chain has TRBV6-1 and TRBJ2-7; 10 bases are a match to TRBD1. Trimming removed 4 bases from V and 3 bases from J; junction bases left unmatched: 6. From germline, CDR1 is MNHNS and CDR2 SASEGT. The CDR3 is 15 residues long. CDR3 nucleotide sequence: TGTGCCAGCAGTGGCGCCGGGACAGGGGACTACGAGCAGTACTTC. Its translation is CASSGAGTGDYEQYF.

The rearrangement links TRBV6-1 to TRBJ1-3; D is ambiguous. The V gene lost 0 bases and the J gene lost 4 bases, with 4 bases spanning the gap. Germline V gene sequence: CDR1 MNHNS, CDR2 SASEGT. The CDR3 is 13 residues long. The CDR3 DNA reads TGTGCCAGCAGTGAAGCGCGCGGAAACACCATATATTTT. Encoded protein: CASSEARGNTIYF.

The chain combines TRBV29-1 with TRBJ2-3; 8 nucleotides line up with TRBD2. CDR1 is SQVTM and CDR2 is ANQGSEA in the germline V gene. The V gene end was trimmed by 4 bases and the J gene end by 2 bases; junction bases not matched to a gene: 5. The CDR3 totals 14 residues. This CDR3 is CSVVAGGYTDTQYF. DNA for the CDR3: TGCAGCGTTGTGGCGGGGGGATACACAGATACGCAGTATTTT.

The chain has TRBV5-4 and TRBJ2-7, with TRBD1 matching 8 bases. The CDR3 loop spans 14 amino acids. V lost 4 bases to trimming and J lost 3 bases; unmatched junction nucleotides: 6. Germline loops: CDR1 SGHNT, CDR2 YYREEE (reference sequence). The CDR3 loop reads CASSPDRAIYEQYF. CDR3 in DNA: TGTGCCAGCAGCCCGGACAGGGCAATCTACGAGCAGTACTTC.

This rearrangement joins TRBV2 to TRBJ1-1; D is possibly TRBD1 (6 bases). CDR1 and CDR2 (germline): SNHLY, FYNNEI. The CDR3 has 14 residues. The V end lost 3 bases, the J end lost 3 bases, and 11 bases lay between the germline ends. CDR3 in DNA: TGTGCCAGCAGTGAGAGACAGGATCACACTGAAGCTTTCTTT. It encodes CASSERQDHTEAFF.

The chain couples TRBV6-1 to TRBJ2-7, with TRBD1 matching 10 bases. J gave up 0 bases and V 6 bases, and 5 bases lay outside the gene matches. Looked up from germline, CDR1 is MNHNS and CDR2 is SASEGT. CDR3 size: 15 residues. CDR3 nucleotide sequence: TGTGCCAGCAGGTCCGGGACAGGGGTCTCCTACGAGCAGTACTTC. Translated: CASRSGTGVSYEQYF.

The chain uses TRBV7-5 and TRBJ1-4. TRBV7-5 represents a pseudogene. The length of the CDR3 is 12 residues. CDR3 residues: CARSLEPEKLFF. CDR3 sequence (DNA): TGTGCCAGAAGCTTAGAGCCTGAAAAACTGTTTTTT.

V and J are TRBV5-4 and TRBJ1-1; D possibly corresponds to TRBD1 (6 bases). Germline CDR1 reads SGHNT; CDR2 reads YYREEE (reference sequence). This CDR3 comprises 15 residues. Trimming removed 4 bases from V and 3 bases from J, with 16 bases in between. The CDR3: CASSNRWGRDTEAFF. CDR3 DNA: TGTGCCAGCAGCAACCGGTGGGGGCGGGACACTGAAGCTTTCTTT.

The chain has TRBV18 and TRBJ1-1; tentatively, D is TRBD1 (5 bases). The CDR3 spans 14 residues. The germline gives CDR1 KGHSH, CDR2 LQKENI. Between the trimmed V and J ends, which lost 3 bases and 8 bases, there was a span of 16 bases. CDR3 residues: CASSPRTGLLEAFF. In DNA, the CDR3 is TGTGCCAGCTCACCGAGAACAGGCCTCCTCGAAGCTTTCTTT. Together with reference TRBV18 and TRBJ1-1, the CDR3 gives the full variable domain: NAGVMQNPRHLVRRRGQEARLRCSPMKGHSHVYWYRQLPEEGLKFMVYLQKENIIDESGMPKERFSAEFPKEGPSILRIQQVVRGDSAAYFCASSPRTGLLEAFFGQGTRLTVV.

In the case of this clone: The sample contains more than one DNA sequence encoding this CDR3. This chain uses TRBV19 with TRBJ2-7; D perhaps matches TRBD2 (5 bases). CDR1 is LNHDA and CDR2 is SQIVND in the germline V gene (reference sequence). The CDR3 is made up of 13 amino acids. The ends were cut back, 2 bases at V and 0 bases at J, with 5 bases in the middle. The CDR3 sequence: CASSIRDSYEQYF. Here the CDR3 DNA reads TGTGCCAGTAGTATACGGGACTCCTACGAGCAGTACTTC.

This rearrangement joins TRBV18 to TRBJ2-7; D may be TRBD2 (7 bases). In germline, CDR1 is KGHSH, CDR2 LQKENI. The CDR3 loop spans 17 amino acids. V was pared by 3 bases and J by 0 bases, with 18 bases between. CDR3: CASSPFGAGASSYEQYF. CDR3 sequence (DNA): TGTGCCAGCTCACCCTTTGGGGCGGGGGCTAGCTCCTACGAGCAGTACTTC. Supplemented by reference TRBV18 and TRBJ2-7, the full variable domain reads NAGVMQNPRHLVRRRGQEARLRCSPMKGHSHVYWYRQLPEEGLKFMVYLQKENIIDESGMPKERFSAEFPKEGPSILRIQQVVRGDSAAYFCASSPFGAGASSYEQYFGPGTRLTVT.

This rearrangement joins TRBV7-2 to TRBJ1-2, with no clear D. Trimming took 2 bases from V and 0 from J, leaving 10 bases between them. This CDR3 contains 15 residues. CDR1 SGHTA and CDR2 FQGNSA come from the germline V gene. CDR3 residues: CASSLSWGANYGYTF. In nucleotides, the CDR3 is TGTGCCAGCAGCTTAAGTTGGGGAGCTAACTATGGCTACACCTTC.

The V gene is TRBV7-9, the J gene TRBJ2-1; perhaps TRBD2 as D (6 bases). Trimming cost V 7 bases and J 8 bases, with 12 bases left between them. The CDR3 consists of 12 residues. From germline, CDR1 is SEHNR and CDR2 FQNEAQ (reference sequence). CDR3: CASMREAHEQFF. Here the CDR3 DNA reads TGTGCCAGCATGAGGGAGGCCCATGAGCAGTTCTTC.